The rows below give T cell receptor beta chains drawn from one sample of a study of naive and memory T cell subsets. MiXCR, run by TCRdb on the UMI-ligation and nested PCR reads, gives a single entry per CDR3 protein. The repertoire includes tens of thousands of distinct CDR3 sequences, around 10% of them detected once, and roughly 15% sits in the top ten. Sample: effector memory CD4+ T cells from blood. These receptors were obtained from a human donor in good health. Both conserved end residues are part of each CDR3. A D gene is named only where the DNA matches it firmly. Rows may omit the clone size; those that give it use once, few, many or a size class.

D gene: -
clone size: -
J gene: TRBJ1-4
CDR3 length: 13
V gene: TRBV27
CDR3 protein: CASRRDPNEKLFF
CDR3 DNA: TGTGCCAGCCGGCGGGACCCTAATGAAAAACTGTTTTTT

D gene: -
clone size: many
J gene: TRBJ2-1
CDR3 length: 14
V gene: TRBV20-1
CDR3 protein: CSAGHQQGRNEQFF
CDR3 DNA: TGCAGTGCTGGGCATCAACAGGGCCGCAATGAGCAGTTCTTC

D gene: TRBD2
clone size: many
J gene: TRBJ2-1
CDR3 length: 13
V gene: TRBV20-1
CDR3 protein: CSAKTSGRERQFF
CDR3 DNA: TGCAGTGCTAAGACTAGCGGGAGAGAGCGGCAGTTCTTC

D gene: -
clone size: few
J gene: TRBJ1-2
CDR3 length: 14
V gene: TRBV20-1
CDR3 protein: CSARRDIKPYGYTF
CDR3 DNA: TGCAGTGCTAGAAGGGACATCAAGCCCTATGGCTACACCTTC

D gene: TRBD1
clone size: few
J gene: TRBJ1-2
CDR3 length: 12
V gene: TRBV7-6
CDR3 protein: CASSPGGYGYTF
CDR3 DNA: TGTGCCAGCAGTCCAGGGGGGTATGGCTACACCTTC

D gene: -
clone size: -
J gene: TRBJ1-5
CDR3 length: 14
V gene: TRBV12-3/TRBV12-4
CDR3 protein: CASTSEDTNQPQHF
CDR3 DNA: TGTGCCAGCACTTCAGAGGACACCAATCAGCCCCAGCATTTT

D gene: -
clone size: -
J gene: TRBJ2-1
CDR3 length: 16
V gene: TRBV14
CDR3 protein: CASSQRASKGIGEQFF
CDR3 DNA: TGTGCCAGCAGCCAACGGGCCAGTAAGGGAATCGGAGAGCAGTTCTTC

D gene: TRBD1
clone size: -
J gene: TRBJ1-1
CDR3 length: 17
V gene: TRBV4-1
CDR3 protein: CASSRGRAGGAGTEAFF
CDR3 DNA: TGCGCCAGCAGCCGAGGGAGGGCAGGGGGCGCGGGCACTGAAGCTTTCTTT

D gene: -
clone size: few
J gene: TRBJ2-1
CDR3 length: 16
V gene: TRBV5-6
CDR3 protein: CASSWSYAGRNNEQFF
CDR3 DNA: TGTGCCAGCAGCTGGTCTTACGCGGGGCGGAACAATGAGCAGTTCTTC

D gene: TRBD1
clone size: -
J gene: TRBJ2-2
CDR3 length: 13
V gene: TRBV20-1
CDR3 protein: CSARGQLTGELFF
CDR3 DNA: TGCAGTGCTAGGGGACAGTTGACCGGGGAGCTGTTTTTT

D gene: -
clone size: -
J gene: TRBJ2-1
CDR3 length: 13
V gene: TRBV20-1
CDR3 protein: CSASGRGEGEQFF
CDR3 DNA: TGCAGTGCTAGCGGGAGAGGGGAAGGGGAGCAGTTCTTC

D gene: -
clone size: few
J gene: TRBJ2-2
CDR3 length: 16
V gene: TRBV7-2
CDR3 protein: CASRIGPGSNTGELFF
CDR3 DNA: TGTGCCAGCAGGATCGGCCCAGGATCGAACACCGGGGAGCTGTTTTTT

D gene: TRBD1
clone size: many
J gene: TRBJ1-6
CDR3 length: 15
V gene: TRBV7-2
CDR3 protein: CASSARDRVYSPLHF
CDR3 DNA: TGTGCCAGCAGCGCCCGGGACAGGGTGTATTCACCCCTCCACTTT

D gene: -
clone size: few
J gene: TRBJ2-3
CDR3 length: 16
V gene: TRBV7-8
CDR3 protein: CASSLYGGRGTDTQYF
CDR3 DNA: TGTGCCAGCAGCTTATACGGGGGCAGGGGCACAGATACGCAGTATTTT

D gene: -
clone size: -
J gene: TRBJ2-5
CDR3 length: 13
V gene: TRBV7-6
CDR3 protein: CASSLARKETQYF
CDR3 DNA: TGTGCCAGCAGCTTAGCCAGAAAAGAGACCCAGTACTTC

D gene: -
clone size: few
J gene: TRBJ1-2
CDR3 length: 15
V gene: TRBV2
CDR3 protein: CASSEALQGPYGYTF
CDR3 DNA: TGTGCCAGCAGTGAAGCGCTTCAGGGACCCTATGGCTACACCTTC

D gene: -
clone size: many
J gene: TRBJ1-2
CDR3 length: 14
V gene: TRBV29-1
CDR3 protein: CSVVITGRDYGYTF
CDR3 DNA: TGCAGCGTTGTTATAACAGGCAGAGACTATGGCTACACCTTC

D gene: -
clone size: -
J gene: TRBJ2-7
CDR3 length: 13
V gene: TRBV7-8
CDR3 protein: CASSRSREFEQYF
CDR3 DNA: TGTGCCAGCAGTCGCTCCCGGGAGTTTGAGCAGTACTTC

D gene: -
clone size: -
J gene: TRBJ1-6
CDR3 length: 13
V gene: TRBV20-1
CDR3 protein: CSAAPTATSPLHF
CDR3 DNA: TGCAGTGCTGCACCGACAGCCACTTCACCCCTCCACTTT

D gene: -
clone size: once
J gene: TRBJ2-1
CDR3 length: 13
V gene: TRBV9
CDR3 protein: CASSVAPPNEQFF
CDR3 DNA: TGTGCCAGCAGCGTAGCCCCCCCGAATGAGCAGTTCTTC

D gene: TRBD1
clone size: medium-sized
J gene: TRBJ1-4
CDR3 length: 14
V gene: TRBV29-1
CDR3 protein: CSAEGQGRDEKLFF
CDR3 DNA: TGCAGCGCCGAAGGACAGGGGAGGGATGAAAAACTGTTTTTT

D gene: -
clone size: few
J gene: TRBJ1-5
CDR3 length: 14
V gene: TRBV12-3/TRBV12-4
CDR3 protein: CASGNFAGNQPQHF
CDR3 DNA: TGTGCCAGCGGTAATTTTGCAGGGAATCAGCCCCAGCATTTT

D gene: -
clone size: medium-sized
J gene: TRBJ2-7
CDR3 length: 15
V gene: TRBV20-1
CDR3 protein: CSASGIGTRPYEQYF
CDR3 DNA: TGCAGTGCTAGTGGGATCGGGACAAGACCCTACGAGCAGTACTTC

D gene: -
clone size: many
J gene: TRBJ2-3
CDR3 length: 16
V gene: TRBV25-1
CDR3 protein: CASSEQRQVSTDTQYF
CDR3 DNA: TGTGCCAGCAGTGAGCAGAGACAGGTCAGCACAGATACGCAGTATTTT

D gene: -
clone size: few
J gene: TRBJ1-1
CDR3 length: 12
V gene: TRBV20-1
CDR3 protein: CSYPRSGIEAFF
CDR3 DNA: TGCAGTTACCCACGTTCAGGCATTGAAGCTTTCTTT

D gene: TRBD2
clone size: medium-sized
J gene: TRBJ2-7
CDR3 length: 14
V gene: TRBV12-3/TRBV12-4
CDR3 protein: CASTHSGGAYEQYF
CDR3 DNA: TGTGCCAGCACCCACTCTGGGGGGGCCTACGAGCAGTACTTC

D gene: TRBD1
clone size: medium-sized
J gene: TRBJ2-7
CDR3 length: 14
V gene: TRBV20-1
CDR3 protein: CSASMRQGRNEQYF
CDR3 DNA: TGCAGTGCTAGTATGCGACAGGGGAGGAACGAGCAGTACTTC

D gene: -
clone size: -
J gene: TRBJ2-3
CDR3 length: 14
V gene: TRBV12-3/TRBV12-4
CDR3 protein: CASSPRRATDTQYF
CDR3 DNA: TGTGCCAGCAGTCCCAGGCGGGCAACAGATACGCAGTATTTT

D gene: TRBD2
clone size: few
J gene: TRBJ2-5
CDR3 length: 18
V gene: TRBV27
CDR3 protein: CASSSGTSGGARQETQYF
CDR3 DNA: TGTGCCAGCAGTTCCGGGACTAGCGGGGGGGCCCGTCAAGAGACCCAGTACTTC

D gene: -
clone size: medium-sized
J gene: TRBJ2-3
CDR3 length: 15
V gene: TRBV4-1
CDR3 protein: CASSQVGAATDTQYF
CDR3 DNA: TGCGCCAGCAGCCAAGTTGGGGCCGCCACAGATACGCAGTATTTT